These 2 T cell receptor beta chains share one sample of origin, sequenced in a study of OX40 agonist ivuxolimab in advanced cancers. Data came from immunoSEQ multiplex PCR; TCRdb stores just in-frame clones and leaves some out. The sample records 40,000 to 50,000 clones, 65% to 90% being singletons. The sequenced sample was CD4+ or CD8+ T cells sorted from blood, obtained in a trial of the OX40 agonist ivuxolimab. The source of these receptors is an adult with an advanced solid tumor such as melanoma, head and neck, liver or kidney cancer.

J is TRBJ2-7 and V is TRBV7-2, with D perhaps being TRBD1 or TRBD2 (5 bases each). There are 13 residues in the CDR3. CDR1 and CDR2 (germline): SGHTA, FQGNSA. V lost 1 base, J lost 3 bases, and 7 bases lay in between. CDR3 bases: TGTGCCAGCAGCTTAGGGGACGGCTACGAGCAGTACTTC. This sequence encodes CASSLGDGYEQYF.

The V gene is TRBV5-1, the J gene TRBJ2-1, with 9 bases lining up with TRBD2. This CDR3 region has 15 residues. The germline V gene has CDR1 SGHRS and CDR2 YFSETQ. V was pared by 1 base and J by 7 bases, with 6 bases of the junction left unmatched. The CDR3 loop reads CASSLTAGGRNEQFF. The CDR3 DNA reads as TGCGCCAGCAGCTTGACGGCGGGAGGGAGGAATGAGCAGTTCTTC.